The present T cell receptor (beta chain) was sequenced within a study of sequential checkpoint blockade in melanoma. Overall study context: Randomization was 1:1 between first-line nivolumab→ipilimumab and ipilimumab→nivolumab. After both sequences, patients received maintenance nivolumab. TCRbeta immunosequencing was performed on DNA from 75 to 95 pretreatment melanoma tumor samples. Under 25 patients had matched tumor biopsies before treatment and at week 13 after nivolumab or ipilimumab alone.

Treatment reported: randomized to nivolumab then ipilimumab (arm A) or the reverse (arm B). Clones were sequenced by immunoSEQ multiplex PCR, and TCRdb holds only the in-frame ones, with some missing. Of about 5,100 clones listed, approximately 40% are singletons. V gave up 1 base and J gave up 1 base; unmatched junction bases: 9. Germline V CDR1 and CDR2: KGHSH, LQKENI. This CDR3 has 17 residues. The sequence came from a human donor with melanoma. The input for sequencing was tumor tissue (inferred from file names), taken from a patient given nivolumab and ipilimumab in sequence. V is TRBV18 and J is TRBJ2-5; 7 nucleotides line up with TRBD2. The CDR3: CASSPLRLAAGQETQYF. CDR3 nucleotides: TGTGCCAGCTCACCACTCCGGCTAGCGGCAGGCCAAGAGACCCAGTACTTC. Drawing the rest from reference TRBV18 and TRBJ2-5, the complete variable domain is NAGVMQNPRHLVRRRGQEARLRCSPMKGHSHVYWYRQLPEEGLKFMVYLQKENIIDESGMPKERFSAEFPKEGPSILRIQQVVRGDSAAYFCASSPLRLAAGQETQYFGPGTRLLVL.